Here is one TCR beta chain with its context. Different DNA sequences within this sample yield the same CDR3. This entry is derived from a study of T cell changes during pregnancy in multiple sclerosis. Sequencing was performed with immunoSEQ multiplex PCR; in TCRdb, only in-frame clones are kept and a portion is missing. The repertoire holds fewer than 70,000 clones, with just under 90% as singletons. V shed 4 bases and J shed 0 bases, with 7 bases lying between them. Germline values: CDR1 SGHTA, CDR2 FQGNSA. This CDR3 spans 13 amino acids. Specimen: peripheral blood from another person, used as feeder cells. J is TRBJ2-7 and V is TRBV7-2, with D perhaps TRBD2 (5 bases). This sequence originates from a human donor whose cells served as feeder cells for cultures in a pregnancy study. Written as DNA, the CDR3 is TGTGCCAGCAGCTCGGGGTACTCCTACGAGCAGTACTTC. It is translated as CASSSGYSYEQYF.